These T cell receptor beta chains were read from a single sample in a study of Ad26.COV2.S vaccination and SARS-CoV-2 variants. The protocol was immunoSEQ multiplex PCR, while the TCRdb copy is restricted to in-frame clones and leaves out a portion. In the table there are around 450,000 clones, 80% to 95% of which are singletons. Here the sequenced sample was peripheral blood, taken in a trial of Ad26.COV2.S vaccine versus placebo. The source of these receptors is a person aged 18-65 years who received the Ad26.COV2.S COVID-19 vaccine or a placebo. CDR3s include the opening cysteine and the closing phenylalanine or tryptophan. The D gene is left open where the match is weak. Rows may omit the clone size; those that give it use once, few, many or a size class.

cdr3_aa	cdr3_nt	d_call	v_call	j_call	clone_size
CASSEKAGENYGYTF	TGTGCCAGCAGTGAAAAAGCAGGGGAGAACTATGGCTACACCTTC	NA	TRBV6-1	TRBJ1-2	NA
CASSQPGQGREQYF	TGTGCCAGCAGTCAACCGGGACAGGGTCGCGAGCAGTACTTC	TRBD1	TRBV28	TRBJ2-7	NA
CASSPRTGVSNQPQHF	TGTGCCAGCAGCCCAAGGACAGGGGTTAGCAATCAGCCCCAGCATTTT	TRBD1	TRBV16	TRBJ1-5	many
CASSPGVTYEQYF	TGTGCCAGCAGCCCCGGGGTCACCTACGAGCAGTACTTC	NA	TRBV6-6	TRBJ2-7	NA
CASSQDRANTEAFF	TGTGCCAGCAGCCAAGACAGGGCAAACACTGAAGCTTTCTTT	NA	TRBV3-1/TRBV3-2	TRBJ1-1	NA
CASSPSSNQPQHF	TGTGCCAGCAGCCCTAGTAGCAATCAGCCCCAGCATTTT	NA	TRBV9	TRBJ1-5	NA
CASSQDSALDYEQYF	TGCGCCAGCAGCCAAGATTCAGCGTTGGACTACGAGCAGTACTTC	NA	TRBV4-3	TRBJ2-7	once
CASSQDLGNTQYF	TGTGCCAGCAGCCAAGATTTAGGAAATACGCAGTATTTT	NA	TRBV4-2	TRBJ2-3	NA
CASSQRVTDTQYF	TGTGCCAGCAGTCAAAGGGTCACAGATACGCAGTATTTT	NA	TRBV12-3/TRBV12-4	TRBJ2-3	few
CAISDGGPYEQYF	TGTGCCATCAGTGATGGCGGGCCCTACGAGCAGTACTTC	NA	TRBV10-3	TRBJ2-7	NA
CASGRRTGLAGTDTQYF	TGTGCCAGCGGCCGACGGACAGGCTTGGCGGGCACAGATACGCAGTATTTT	TRBD1	TRBV7-9	TRBJ2-3	NA
CAISEKGPGRNYEQYF	TGTGCCATCAGTGAGAAAGGTCCGGGACGAAACTACGAGCAGTACTTC	NA	TRBV10-3	TRBJ2-7	NA
CASSLAGGPGDTQYF	TGTGCCAGCAGTCTAGCGGGAGGGCCGGGAGATACGCAGTATTTT	TRBD2	TRBV6-5	TRBJ2-3	NA
CASKTAASVETQYF	TGTGCCAGCAAGACGGCCGCTAGCGTGGAGACCCAGTACTTC	NA	TRBV27	TRBJ2-5	NA
CASSFSASPQETQYF	TGTGCCAGCAGCTTCTCGGCAAGCCCCCAAGAGACCCAGTACTTC	NA	TRBV5-5	TRBJ2-5	NA
CACDRSSYEQYF	TGTGCCTGTGACAGAAGCTCCTACGAGCAGTACTTC	NA	TRBV30	TRBJ2-7	NA
CASSQGASGRVDTQYF	TGCGCCAGCAGCCAAGGGGCTAGCGGGAGGGTTGATACGCAGTATTTT	TRBD2	TRBV4-1	TRBJ2-3	NA
CASSLGQGRSPLHF	TGTGCCAGCAGTTTGGGACAGGGAAGATCACCCCTCCACTTT	TRBD1	TRBV27	TRBJ1-6	NA
CASSPPGLSYNEQFF	TGTGCCAGCAGTCCTCCGGGACTCTCCTACAATGAGCAGTTCTTC	NA	TRBV27	TRBJ2-1	NA
CASSPGTGEYEQYF	TGTGCCAGCTCACCCGGGACAGGGGAGTACGAGCAGTACTTC	TRBD1	TRBV18	TRBJ2-7	NA
CATSRDSQGATTRLETQYF	TGTGCCACCAGCAGAGATTCGCAGGGGGCCACGACTAGGCTGGAGACCCAGTACTTC	TRBD1	TRBV15	TRBJ2-5	NA
CASSLGEGADTQYF	TGCGCCAGCAGCTTGGGGGAGGGAGCAGATACGCAGTATTTT	TRBD2	TRBV5-1	TRBJ2-3	NA
CASSLDRVSYEQYF	TGTGCCAGCAGCCTCGACAGGGTCTCCTACGAGCAGTACTTC	TRBD1	TRBV6-2/TRBV6-3	TRBJ2-7	NA
CASSEGGDQYF	TGTGCCAGCAGTGAGGGGGGAGACCAGTACTTC	NA	TRBV2	TRBJ2-5	few
CAISGGKPTDTQYF	TGTGCCATCAGTGGTGGGAAACCCACAGATACGCAGTATTTT	NA	TRBV10-3	TRBJ2-3	NA
CASSPIGVNSPLHF	TGTGCCAGCTCGCCTATAGGGGTTAATTCACCCCTCCACTTT	NA	TRBV18	TRBJ1-6	once
CASSLGLPTEQYF	TGTGCCAGCAGCTTAGGTCTCCCTACCGAGCAGTACTTC	NA	TRBV7-2	TRBJ2-7	NA
CASSYTTGSSQETQYF	TGTGCCAGCAGCTACACGACAGGGTCCAGTCAAGAGACCCAGTACTTC	TRBD1	TRBV7-2	TRBJ2-5	NA
CASSQRKSQETQYF	TGCGCCAGCAGCCAAAGGAAATCCCAAGAGACCCAGTACTTC	NA	TRBV4-1	TRBJ2-5	NA
CASISTSGGYNEQFF	TGTGCCAGTATCTCGACTAGCGGGGGCTACAATGAGCAGTTCTTC	TRBD2	TRBV19	TRBJ2-1	NA
CASSGTSSYYEQYF	TGTGCCAGCAGTGGGACTAGCTCCTACTACGAGCAGTACTTC	TRBD2	TRBV6-2/TRBV6-3	TRBJ2-7	NA
CASSLRTNEQFF	TGTGCCAGCAGCTTACGGACCAATGAGCAGTTCTTC	NA	TRBV7-9	TRBJ2-1	NA
CASSLRPSGNYNEQFF	TGCGCCAGCAGCTTACGTCCTAGCGGGAACTACAATGAGCAGTTCTTC	TRBD2	TRBV5-1	TRBJ2-1	NA
CASSLVGTGGTDTQYF	TGCGCCAGCAGCTTGGTTGGGACAGGGGGCACAGATACGCAGTATTTT	TRBD1	TRBV5-1	TRBJ2-3	once
CASSLIPGQGSNQPQHF	TGTGCCAGCAGCCTAATCCCGGGACAGGGGAGCAATCAGCCCCAGCATTTT	TRBD1	TRBV7-9	TRBJ1-5	NA
CAWGTLPGRDGYTF	TGTGCCTGGGGAACCCTACCGGGACGAGATGGCTACACCTTC	NA	TRBV30	TRBJ1-2	NA
CASSQGGTSGPCYGYTF	TGTGCCAGCAGCCAAGGGGGGACATCTGGCCCTTGCTATGGCTACACCTTC	NA	TRBV3-1/TRBV3-2	TRBJ1-2	NA
CASSLVQETQYF	TGTGCCAGCAGTTTGGTACAAGAGACCCAGTACTTC	NA	TRBV28	TRBJ2-5	NA
CASNRPGQSYEQYF	TGTGCCAGCAACCGTCCGGGACAGAGCTACGAGCAGTACTTC	TRBD1	TRBV28	TRBJ2-7	few
CASSYSAGGGTGELFF	TGTGCCAGCAGTTATTCAGCGGGAGGGGGGACCGGGGAGCTGTTTTTT	TRBD2	TRBV6-5	TRBJ2-2	NA
CAITRTSGIGGELFF	TGTGCCATCACTAGGACTAGCGGGATAGGCGGGGAGCTGTTTTTT	TRBD2	TRBV10-3	TRBJ2-2	NA
CASRRRRGPWLTGAKSSGNTIYF	TGTGCAAGTCGCCGAAGGAGGGGTCCGTGGCTTACCGGCGCAAAATCCTCTGGAAACACCATATATTTT	NA	TRBV12-2	TRBJ1-3	once
CASSITSGASTDTQYF	TGTGCCAGTAGTATCACTAGCGGGGCGAGCACAGATACGCAGTATTTT	TRBD2	TRBV19	TRBJ2-3	NA
CASSREDTEAFF	TGTGCCAGCAGTAGAGAGGACACTGAAGCTTTCTTT	NA	TRBV28	TRBJ1-1	NA
CASSFTGTWRELFF	TGTGCCAGCAGTTTCACAGGTACCTGGAGGGAGCTGTTTTTT	NA	TRBV6-2/TRBV6-3	TRBJ2-2	NA
CASNLSTGNAQPQHF	TGTGCCAGCAATTTATCGACAGGGAATGCGCAGCCCCAGCATTTT	TRBD1	TRBV27	TRBJ1-5	NA
CASTGTGVTTTGYTF	TGTGCCAGCACCGGGACAGGGGTTACAACTACTGGCTACACCTTC	TRBD1	TRBV2	TRBJ1-2	NA
CAWSVGQGDQPQHF	TGTGCCTGGAGCGTGGGGCAGGGAGATCAGCCCCAGCATTTT	NA	TRBV30	TRBJ1-5	few
CASSGVTQETQYF	TGTGCCAGCAGCGGGGTAACCCAAGAGACCCAGTACTTC	NA	TRBV7-2	TRBJ2-5	NA
CASSPETSTSTDTQYF	TGCGCCAGCAGCCCCGAAACCAGCACTAGCACAGATACGCAGTATTTT	NA	TRBV5-1	TRBJ2-3	NA
CASSSSDVSRGETQYF	TGTGCCAGCTCATCATCTGATGTATCCAGGGGAGAGACCCAGTACTTC	NA	TRBV18	TRBJ2-5	NA
CASSFLNQPQHF	TGTGCCAGCAGTTTTCTCAATCAGCCCCAGCATTTT	NA	TRBV27	TRBJ1-5	NA
CASSLLSGSYEQYF	TGCGCCAGCAGCTTGCTTAGCGGGAGTTACGAGCAGTACTTC	TRBD2	TRBV5-1	TRBJ2-7	NA
CASSSYSSEKLFF	TGTGCCAGCAGCTCGTACAGTAGTGAAAAACTGTTTTTT	NA	TRBV7-3	TRBJ1-4	NA
CASSLYREQFF	TGTGCCAGCAGCTTATATCGTGAGCAGTTCTTC	NA	TRBV7-6	TRBJ2-1	few